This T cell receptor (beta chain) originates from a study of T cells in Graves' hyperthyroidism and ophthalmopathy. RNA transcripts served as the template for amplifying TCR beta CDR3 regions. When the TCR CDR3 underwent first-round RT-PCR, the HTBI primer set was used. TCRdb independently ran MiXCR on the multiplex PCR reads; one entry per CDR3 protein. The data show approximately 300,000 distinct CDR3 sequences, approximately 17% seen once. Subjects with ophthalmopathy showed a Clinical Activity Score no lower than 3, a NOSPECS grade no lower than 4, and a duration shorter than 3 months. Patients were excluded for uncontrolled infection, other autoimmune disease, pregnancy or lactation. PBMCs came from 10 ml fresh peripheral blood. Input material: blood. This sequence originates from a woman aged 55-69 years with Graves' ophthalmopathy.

The CDR3 loop is CSATFPGELFF. For the CDR3, the DNA is TGCAGTGCTACCTTTCCCGGGGAGCTGTTTTTT. The rearrangement joins TRBV20-1 to TRBJ2-2; D not certain. Germline CDR1 DFQATT, CDR2 SNEGSKA (reference sequence). The length of the CDR3 is 11 residues. V was clipped by 4 bases and J by 6 bases, with 6 bases between them.